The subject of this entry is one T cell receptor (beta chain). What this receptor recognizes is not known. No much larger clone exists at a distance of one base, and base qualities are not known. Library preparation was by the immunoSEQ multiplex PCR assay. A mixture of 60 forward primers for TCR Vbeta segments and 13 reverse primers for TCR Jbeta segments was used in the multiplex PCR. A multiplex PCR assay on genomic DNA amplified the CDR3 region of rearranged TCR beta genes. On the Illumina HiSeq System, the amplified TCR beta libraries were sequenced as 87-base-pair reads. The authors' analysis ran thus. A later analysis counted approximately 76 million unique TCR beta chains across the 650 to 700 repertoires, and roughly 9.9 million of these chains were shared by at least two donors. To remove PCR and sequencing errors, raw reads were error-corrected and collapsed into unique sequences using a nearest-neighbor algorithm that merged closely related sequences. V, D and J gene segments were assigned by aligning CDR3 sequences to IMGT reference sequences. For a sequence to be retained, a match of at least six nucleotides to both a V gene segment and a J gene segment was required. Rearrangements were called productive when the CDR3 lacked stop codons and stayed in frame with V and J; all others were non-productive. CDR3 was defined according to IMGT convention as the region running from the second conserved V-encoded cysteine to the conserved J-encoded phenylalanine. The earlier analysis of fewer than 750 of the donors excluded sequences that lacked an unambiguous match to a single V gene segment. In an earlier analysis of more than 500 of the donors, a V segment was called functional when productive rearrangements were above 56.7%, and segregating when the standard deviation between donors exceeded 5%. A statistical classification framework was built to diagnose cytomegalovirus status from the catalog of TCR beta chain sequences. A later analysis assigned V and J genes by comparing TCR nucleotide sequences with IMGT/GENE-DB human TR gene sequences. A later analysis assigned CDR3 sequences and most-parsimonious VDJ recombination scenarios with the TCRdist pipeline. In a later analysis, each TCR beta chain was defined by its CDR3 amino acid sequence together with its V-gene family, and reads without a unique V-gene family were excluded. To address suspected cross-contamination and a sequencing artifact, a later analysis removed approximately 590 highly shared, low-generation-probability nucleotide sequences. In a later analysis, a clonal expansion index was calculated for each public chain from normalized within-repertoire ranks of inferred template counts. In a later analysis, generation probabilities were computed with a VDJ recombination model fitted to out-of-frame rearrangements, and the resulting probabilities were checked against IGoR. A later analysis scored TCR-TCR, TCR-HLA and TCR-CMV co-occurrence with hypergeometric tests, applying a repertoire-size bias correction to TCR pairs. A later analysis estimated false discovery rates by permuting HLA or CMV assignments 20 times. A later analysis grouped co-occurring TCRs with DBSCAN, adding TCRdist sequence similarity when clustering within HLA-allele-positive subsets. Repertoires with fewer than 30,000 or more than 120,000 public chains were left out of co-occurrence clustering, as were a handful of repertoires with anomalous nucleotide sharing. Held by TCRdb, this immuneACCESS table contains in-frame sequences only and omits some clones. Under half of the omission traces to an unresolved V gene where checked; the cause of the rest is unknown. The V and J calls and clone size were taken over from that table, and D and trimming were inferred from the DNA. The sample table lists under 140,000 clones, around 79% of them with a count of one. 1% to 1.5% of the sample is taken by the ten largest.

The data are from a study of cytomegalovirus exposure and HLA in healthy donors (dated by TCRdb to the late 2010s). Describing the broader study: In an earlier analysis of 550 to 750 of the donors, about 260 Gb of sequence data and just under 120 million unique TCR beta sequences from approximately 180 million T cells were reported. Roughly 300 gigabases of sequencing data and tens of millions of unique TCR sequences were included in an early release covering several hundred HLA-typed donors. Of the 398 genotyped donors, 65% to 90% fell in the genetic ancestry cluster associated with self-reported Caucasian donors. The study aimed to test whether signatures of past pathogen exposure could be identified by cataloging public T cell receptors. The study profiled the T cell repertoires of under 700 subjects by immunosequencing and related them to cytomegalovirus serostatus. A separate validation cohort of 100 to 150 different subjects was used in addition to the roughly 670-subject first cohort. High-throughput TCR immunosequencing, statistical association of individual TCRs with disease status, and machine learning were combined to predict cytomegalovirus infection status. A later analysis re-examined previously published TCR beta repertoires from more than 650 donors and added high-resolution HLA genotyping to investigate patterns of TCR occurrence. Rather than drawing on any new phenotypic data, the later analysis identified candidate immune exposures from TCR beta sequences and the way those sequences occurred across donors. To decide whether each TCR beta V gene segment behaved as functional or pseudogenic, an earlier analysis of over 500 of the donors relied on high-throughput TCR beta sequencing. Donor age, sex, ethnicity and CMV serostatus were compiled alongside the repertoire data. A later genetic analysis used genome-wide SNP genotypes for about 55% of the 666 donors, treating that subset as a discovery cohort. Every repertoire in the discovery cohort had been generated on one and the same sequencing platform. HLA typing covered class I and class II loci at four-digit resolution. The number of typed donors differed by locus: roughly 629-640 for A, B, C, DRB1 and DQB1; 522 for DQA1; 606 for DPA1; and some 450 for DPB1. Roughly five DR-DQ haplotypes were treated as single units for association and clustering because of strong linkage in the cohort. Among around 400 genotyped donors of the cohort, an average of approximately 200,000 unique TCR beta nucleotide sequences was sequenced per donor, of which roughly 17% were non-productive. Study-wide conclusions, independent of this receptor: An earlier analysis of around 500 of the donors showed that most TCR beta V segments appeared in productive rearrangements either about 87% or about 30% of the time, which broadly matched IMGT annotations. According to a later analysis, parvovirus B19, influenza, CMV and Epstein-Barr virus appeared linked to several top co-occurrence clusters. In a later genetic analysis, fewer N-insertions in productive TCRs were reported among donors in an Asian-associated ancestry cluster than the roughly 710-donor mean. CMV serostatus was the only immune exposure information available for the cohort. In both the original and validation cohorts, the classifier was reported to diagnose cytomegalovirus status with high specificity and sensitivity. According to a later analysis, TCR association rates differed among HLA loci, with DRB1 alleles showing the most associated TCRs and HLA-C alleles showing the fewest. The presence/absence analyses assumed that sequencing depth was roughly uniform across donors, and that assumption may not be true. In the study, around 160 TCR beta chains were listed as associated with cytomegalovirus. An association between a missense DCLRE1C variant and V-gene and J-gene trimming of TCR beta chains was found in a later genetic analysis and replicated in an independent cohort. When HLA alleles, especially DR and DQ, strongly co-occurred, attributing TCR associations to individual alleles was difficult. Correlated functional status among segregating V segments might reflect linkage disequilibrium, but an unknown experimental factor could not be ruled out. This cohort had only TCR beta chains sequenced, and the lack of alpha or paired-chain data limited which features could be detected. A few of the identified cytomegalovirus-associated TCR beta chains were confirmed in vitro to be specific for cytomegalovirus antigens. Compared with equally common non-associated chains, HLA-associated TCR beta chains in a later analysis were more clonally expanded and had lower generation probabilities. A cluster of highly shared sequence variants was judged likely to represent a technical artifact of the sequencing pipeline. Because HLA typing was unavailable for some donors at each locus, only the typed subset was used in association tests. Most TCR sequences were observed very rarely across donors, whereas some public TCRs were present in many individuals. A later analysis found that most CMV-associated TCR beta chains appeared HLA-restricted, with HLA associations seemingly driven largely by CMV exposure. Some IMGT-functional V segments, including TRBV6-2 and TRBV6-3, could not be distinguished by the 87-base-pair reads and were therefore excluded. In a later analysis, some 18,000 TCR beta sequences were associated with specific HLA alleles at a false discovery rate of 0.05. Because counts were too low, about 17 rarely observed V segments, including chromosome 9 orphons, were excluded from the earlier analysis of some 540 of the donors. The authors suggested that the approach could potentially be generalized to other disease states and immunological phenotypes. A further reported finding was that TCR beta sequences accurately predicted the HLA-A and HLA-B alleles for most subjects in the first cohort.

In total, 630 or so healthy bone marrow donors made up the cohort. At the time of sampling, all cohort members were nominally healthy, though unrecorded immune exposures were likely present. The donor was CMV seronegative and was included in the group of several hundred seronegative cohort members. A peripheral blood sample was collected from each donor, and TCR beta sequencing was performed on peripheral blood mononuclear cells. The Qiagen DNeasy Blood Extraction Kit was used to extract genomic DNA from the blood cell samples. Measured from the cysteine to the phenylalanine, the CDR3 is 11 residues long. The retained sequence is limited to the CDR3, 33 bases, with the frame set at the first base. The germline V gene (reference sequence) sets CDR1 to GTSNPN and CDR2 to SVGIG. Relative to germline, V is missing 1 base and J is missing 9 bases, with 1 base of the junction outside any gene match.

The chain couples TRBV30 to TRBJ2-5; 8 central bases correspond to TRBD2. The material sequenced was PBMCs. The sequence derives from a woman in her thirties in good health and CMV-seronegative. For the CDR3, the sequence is CAWSEAGAQYF. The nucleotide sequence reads TGTGCCTGGAGTGAAGCGGGGGCCCAGTACTTC.